This T cell receptor (beta chain) was identified in a study of cytomegalovirus exposure and HLA in healthy donors. Study outcomes and limitations: In a later analysis, common viral pathogens appeared linked to several of the most significant clusters. Reports indicate that TCR beta sequences accurately predicted the HLA-A and HLA-B alleles of most subjects. Indistinguishability led to the exclusion of some V segments, TRBV6-2 and TRBV6-3 included.

Comment on this clone: Its antigen remains unknown.

The PCR had 60 Vbeta and 13 Jbeta primers. Assay: immunoSEQ multiplex PCR; the TCRdb copy retains only in-frame clones and omits some. In all, the sample yields 50,000 to 70,000 clones. The CDR3 extends over 15 amino acids. Unmatched junction bases numbered 4, after V lost 4 bases and J lost 3 bases. Germline V lookup: CDR1 LGHNA, CDR2 YSLEER. The donors gave bone marrow, and they were healthy. J is TRBJ1-1 and V is TRBV4-3; 11 nucleotides align to TRBD1. Sequences were obtained from PBMCs. The origin of this receptor is a male donor in good health and CMV-seronegative. DNA of the CDR3: TGCGCCAGCAGCCGAGGACAGGGGGCGGACACTGAAGCTTTCTTT. Translation gives CASSRGQGADTEAFF.